This TCR beta chain was sequenced during a study of cytomegalovirus exposure and HLA in healthy donors. Study observations and caveats: Reported results showed that the classifier diagnosed cytomegalovirus status with high specificity and sensitivity.

Primers: 60 Vbeta forward and 13 Jbeta reverse. Only in-frame clones appear in the TCRdb table, and some are missing; sequencing was by immunoSEQ multiplex PCR. Of around 100,000 clones in the sample, roughly 73% were seen once. With 4 bases clipped from V and 4 bases from J, the junction kept 4 bases outside the gene matches. This CDR3 comprises 16 residues. Germline V gene sequence: CDR1 SNHLY, CDR2 FYNNEI. This clone was seen a few times. Its target is not known. The receptor was derived from a man in his forties in good health and CMV-seronegative. The source material was PBMCs. The V and J genes are TRBV2 and TRBJ2-6; 10 bases are a match to TRBD1. The DNA of the CDR3 is TGTGCCAGCAGTGGACAGGGGGCAGCCGGGGCCAACGTCCTGACTTTC. Its translation: CASSGQGAAGANVLTF.